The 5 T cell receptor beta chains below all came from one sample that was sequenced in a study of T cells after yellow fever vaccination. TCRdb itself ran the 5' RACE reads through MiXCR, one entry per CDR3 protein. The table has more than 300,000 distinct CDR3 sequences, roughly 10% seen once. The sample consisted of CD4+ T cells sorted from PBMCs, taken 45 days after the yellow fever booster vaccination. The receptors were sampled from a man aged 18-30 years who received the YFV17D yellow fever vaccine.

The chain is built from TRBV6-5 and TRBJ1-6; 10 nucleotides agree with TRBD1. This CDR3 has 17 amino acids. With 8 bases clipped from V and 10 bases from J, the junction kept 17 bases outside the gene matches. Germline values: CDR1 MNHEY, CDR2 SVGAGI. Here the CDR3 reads CASGTGTGAGWESPLHF. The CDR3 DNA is TGTGCCAGCGGAACCGGGACAGGGGCCGGGTGGGAGTCACCCCTCCACTTT.

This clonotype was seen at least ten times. The CDR3 reads CASSQLLYGELFF. CDR3 sequence (DNA): TGTGCCAGCAGCCAGCTACTATACGGGGAGCTGTTTTTT. V and J are TRBV11-2 and TRBJ2-2; D is unclear. Between the trimmed V and J ends, which lost 5 bases and 7 bases, there was a span of 11 bases. The CDR3 is 13 amino acids. CDR1 is SGHAT and CDR2 is FQNNGV in the germline V gene.

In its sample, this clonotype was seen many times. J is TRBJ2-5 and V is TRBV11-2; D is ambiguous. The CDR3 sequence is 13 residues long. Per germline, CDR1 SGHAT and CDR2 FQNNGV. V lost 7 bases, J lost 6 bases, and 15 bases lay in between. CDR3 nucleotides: TGTGCCAGCACCCCGCCGACGGAGCAGACCCAGTACTTC. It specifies CASTPPTEQTQYF.

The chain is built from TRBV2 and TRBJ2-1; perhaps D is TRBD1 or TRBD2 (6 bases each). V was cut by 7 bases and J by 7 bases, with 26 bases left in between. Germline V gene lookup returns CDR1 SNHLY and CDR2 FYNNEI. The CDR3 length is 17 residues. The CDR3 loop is CASKTLQGTGGKNEQFF. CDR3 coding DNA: TGTGCCAGCAAAACTCTGCAGGGGACCGGCGGGAAGAATGAGCAGTTCTTC.

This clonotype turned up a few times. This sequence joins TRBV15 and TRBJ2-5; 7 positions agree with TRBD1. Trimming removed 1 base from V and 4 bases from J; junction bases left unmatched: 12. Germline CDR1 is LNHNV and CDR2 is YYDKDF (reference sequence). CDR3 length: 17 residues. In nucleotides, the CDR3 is TGTGCCACCAGCAGAGGGCCTCGACAGGGAAATTTAGAGACCCAGTACTTC. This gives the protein CATSRGPRQGNLETQYF.